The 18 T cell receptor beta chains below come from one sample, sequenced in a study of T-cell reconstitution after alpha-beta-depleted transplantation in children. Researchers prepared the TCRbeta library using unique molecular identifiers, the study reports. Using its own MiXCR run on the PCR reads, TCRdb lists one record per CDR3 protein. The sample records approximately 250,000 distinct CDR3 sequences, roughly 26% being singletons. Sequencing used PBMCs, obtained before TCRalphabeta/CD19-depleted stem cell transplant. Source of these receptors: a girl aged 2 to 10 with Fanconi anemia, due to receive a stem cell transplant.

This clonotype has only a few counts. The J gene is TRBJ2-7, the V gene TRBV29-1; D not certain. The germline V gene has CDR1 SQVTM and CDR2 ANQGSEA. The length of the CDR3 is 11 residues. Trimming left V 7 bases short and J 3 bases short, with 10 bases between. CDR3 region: CSAGAGYEQYF. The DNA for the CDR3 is TGCAGCGCCGGAGCCGGCTACGAGCAGTACTTC.

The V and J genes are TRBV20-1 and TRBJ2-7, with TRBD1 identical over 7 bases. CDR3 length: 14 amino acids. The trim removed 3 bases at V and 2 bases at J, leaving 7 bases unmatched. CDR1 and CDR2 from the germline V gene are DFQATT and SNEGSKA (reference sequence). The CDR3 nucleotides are TGCAGTGCTAGTTTGGGACAGCTTGCCTACGAGCAGTACTTC. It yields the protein CSASLGQLAYEQYF.

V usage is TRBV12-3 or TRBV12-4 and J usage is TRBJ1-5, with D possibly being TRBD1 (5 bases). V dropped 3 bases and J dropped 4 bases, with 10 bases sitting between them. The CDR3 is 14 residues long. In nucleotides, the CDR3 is TGTGCCAGCAGTTTTTCGGCAGGGAATCAGCCCCAGCATTTT. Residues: CASSFSAGNQPQHF.

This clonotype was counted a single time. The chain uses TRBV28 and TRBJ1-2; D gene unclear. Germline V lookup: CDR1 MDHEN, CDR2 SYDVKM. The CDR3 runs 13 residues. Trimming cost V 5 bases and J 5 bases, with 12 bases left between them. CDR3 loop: CASSETSSYGYTF. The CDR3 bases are TGTGCCAGCAGTGAGACCTCATCGTATGGCTACACCTTC.

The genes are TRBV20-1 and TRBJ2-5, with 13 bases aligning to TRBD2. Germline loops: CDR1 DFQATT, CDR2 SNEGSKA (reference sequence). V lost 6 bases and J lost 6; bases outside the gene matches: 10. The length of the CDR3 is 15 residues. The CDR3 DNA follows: TGCAGTGCCACCCCACTAGCGGGAGGGAGTAAGACCCAGTACTTC. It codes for CSATPLAGGSKTQYF.

The CDR3 protein is CASGRGNEQFF. CDR3 nucleotide sequence: TGTGCCAGCGGGAGGGGAAATGAGCAGTTCTTC. V is TRBV25-1 and J is TRBJ2-1; 7 bases fit TRBD2. The V gene end was trimmed by 8 bases and the J gene end by 7 bases; junction bases not matched to a gene: 2. The germline V gene encodes CDR1 MGHDK and CDR2 SYGVNS. The CDR3 consists of 11 residues. The whole variable domain, filled in from reference TRBV25-1 and TRBJ2-1, reads EADIYQTPRYLVIGTGKKITLECSQTMGHDKMYWYQQDPGMELHLIHYSYGVNSTEKGDLSSESTVSRIRTEHFPLTLESARPSHTSQYLCASGRGNEQFFGPGTRLTVL.

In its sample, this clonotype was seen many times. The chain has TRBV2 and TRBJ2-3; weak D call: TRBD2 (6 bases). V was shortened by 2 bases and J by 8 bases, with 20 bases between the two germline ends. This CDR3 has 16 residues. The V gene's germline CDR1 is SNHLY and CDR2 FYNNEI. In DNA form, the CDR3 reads TGTGCCAGCAGTGAAACTAGCTTGGGCTTAATCGGTACGCAGTATTTT. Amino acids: CASSETSLGLIGTQYF.

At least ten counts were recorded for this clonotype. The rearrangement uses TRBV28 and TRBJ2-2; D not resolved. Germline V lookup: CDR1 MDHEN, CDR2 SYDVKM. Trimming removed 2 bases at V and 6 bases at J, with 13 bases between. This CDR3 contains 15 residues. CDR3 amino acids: CASSLSPRLSGELFF. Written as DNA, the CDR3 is TGTGCCAGCAGTTTAAGCCCCCGTCTCTCCGGGGAGCTGTTTTTT.

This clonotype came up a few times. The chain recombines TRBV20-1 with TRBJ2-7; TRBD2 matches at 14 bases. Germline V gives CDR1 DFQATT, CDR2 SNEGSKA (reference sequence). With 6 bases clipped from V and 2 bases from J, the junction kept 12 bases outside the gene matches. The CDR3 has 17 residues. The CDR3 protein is CSAGPGLAGVLTYEQYF. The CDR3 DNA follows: TGCAGTGCCGGCCCGGGACTAGCGGGAGTATTAACCTACGAGCAGTACTTC.

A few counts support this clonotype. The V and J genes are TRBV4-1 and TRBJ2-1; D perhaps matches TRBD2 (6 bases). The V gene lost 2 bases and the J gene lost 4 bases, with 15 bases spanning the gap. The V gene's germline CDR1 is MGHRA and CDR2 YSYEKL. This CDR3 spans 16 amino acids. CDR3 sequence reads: CASSQIEEGPYNEQFF. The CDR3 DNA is TGCGCCAGCAGCCAAATCGAGGAGGGTCCTTACAATGAGCAGTTCTTC.

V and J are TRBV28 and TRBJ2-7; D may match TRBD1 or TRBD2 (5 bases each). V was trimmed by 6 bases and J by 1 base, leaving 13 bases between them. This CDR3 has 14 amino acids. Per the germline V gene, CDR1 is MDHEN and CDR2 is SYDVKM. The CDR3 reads CASRGGGRSYEQYF. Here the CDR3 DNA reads TGTGCCAGCAGAGGTGGGGGACGGTCCTACGAGCAGTACTTC.

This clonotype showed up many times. This chain's CDR3 is CASRSLIRSGANVLTF. The CDR3 coding sequence is TGTGCCAGCAGGTCCCTAATACGCTCTGGGGCCAACGTCCTGACTTTC. The chain carries TRBV12-3 or TRBV12-4 and TRBJ2-6; D uncertain. The CDR3 runs 16 residues. The V and J ends lost 6 bases and 0 bases respectively, with 12 bases between them.

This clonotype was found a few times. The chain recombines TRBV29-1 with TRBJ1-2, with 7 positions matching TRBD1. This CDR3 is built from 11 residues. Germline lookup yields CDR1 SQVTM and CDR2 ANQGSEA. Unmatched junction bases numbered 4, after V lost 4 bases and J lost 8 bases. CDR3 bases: TGCAGCGTTGGAAGGGGGCGAGGCTACACCTTC. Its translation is CSVGRGRGYTF. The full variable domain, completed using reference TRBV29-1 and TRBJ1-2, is SAVISQKPSRDICQRGTSLTIQCQVDSQVTMMFWYRQQPGQSLTLIATANQGSEATYESGFVIDKFPISRPNLTFSTLTVSNMSPEDSSIYLCSVGRGRGYTFGSGTRLTVV.

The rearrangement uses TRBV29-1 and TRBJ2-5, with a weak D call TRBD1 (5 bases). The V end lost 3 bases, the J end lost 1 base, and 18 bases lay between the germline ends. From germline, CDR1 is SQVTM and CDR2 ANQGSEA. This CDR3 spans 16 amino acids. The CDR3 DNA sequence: TGCAGCGTTGAGGGTCACAGGTCTCATCCCCAAGAGACCCAGTACTTC. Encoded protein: CSVEGHRSHPQETQYF.

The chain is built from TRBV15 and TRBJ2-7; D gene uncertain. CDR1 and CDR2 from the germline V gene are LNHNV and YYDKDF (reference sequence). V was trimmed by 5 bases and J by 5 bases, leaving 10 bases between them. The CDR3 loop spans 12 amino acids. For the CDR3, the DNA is TGTGCCACCAGCCACACGACTGACGAGCAGTACTTC. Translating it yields CATSHTTDEQYF.

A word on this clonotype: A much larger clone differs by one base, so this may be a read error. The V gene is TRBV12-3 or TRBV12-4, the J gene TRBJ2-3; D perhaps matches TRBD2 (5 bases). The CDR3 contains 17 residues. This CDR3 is CASIKNRLAGRTYTQYF. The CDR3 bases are TGTGCCAGCATCAAAAATCGGCTAGCAGGCCGCACATATACGCAGTATTTT.

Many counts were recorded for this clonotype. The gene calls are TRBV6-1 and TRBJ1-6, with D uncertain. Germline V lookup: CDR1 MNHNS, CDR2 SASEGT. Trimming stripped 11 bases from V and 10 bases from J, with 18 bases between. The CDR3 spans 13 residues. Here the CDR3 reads CASCQLLTSPLHF. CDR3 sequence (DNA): TGTGCCTCGTGCCAGCTTTTAACCTCACCCCTCCACTTT.

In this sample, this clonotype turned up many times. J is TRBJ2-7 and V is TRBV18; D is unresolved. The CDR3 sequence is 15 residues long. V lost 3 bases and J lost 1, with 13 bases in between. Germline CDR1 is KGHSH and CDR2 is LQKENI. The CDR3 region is CASSPGRALSYEQYF. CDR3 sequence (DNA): TGTGCCAGCTCACCTGGCAGAGCCCTTTCCTACGAGCAGTACTTC.